This T cell receptor (beta chain) comes out of a study of shared clonotypes between healthy human individuals. The CDR3 totals 16 residues. Germline V gene data show CDR1 as SEHNR and CDR2 as FQNEAQ (reference sequence). Losses at the gene ends were 4 bases for V and 1 base for J; bases not matched to a gene: 7. Sequencing used immunoSEQ multiplex PCR; TCRdb keeps in-frame clones, though not all of them. The sample has about 2.1 million clones, 85% to 95% seen once. CD45RO-negative cells were positively selected for CCR7, leaving out terminally differentiated effector memory CD45RA+ cells. This chain joins TRBV7-9 and TRBJ2-7, with TRBD2 matching over 10 bases. This receptor was identified in a man aged 18 to 35 in good health. Some clones in this sample may be carry-over from other donors' samples. Source material: naive CD8+ T cells from PBMCs. The DNA of the CDR3 is TGTGCCAGCAGCTCCTTTAGCGGGAGGTCGTCCTACGAGCAGTACTTC. This codes for CASSSFSGRSSYEQYF.